This T cell receptor (beta chain) was identified during a study of CD8 T cells in Susac syndrome. Negative isolation was applied to CD8+ and CD4+ T cells, and FACS enrichment was applied to TEMRA cells. Trimming took 4 bases from V and 1 from J; bases not matched to a gene: 13. The CDR3 length is 18 residues. Germline-derived CDR1 and CDR2 are SGHDN and FVKESK. The RNA, roughly 0.45 to 1 ug, was put through reverse transcription using random hexamers. TCRdb independently ran MiXCR on the immunoSEQ multiplex PCR reads; one entry per CDR3 protein. The sample shows around 200,000 distinct CDR3 sequences, approximately 95% of them seen only once.

The material sequenced was CD4+ T cells from PBMCs. This chain joins TRBV14 and TRBJ2-3, with TRBD2 matching over 8 bases. This TCR was sampled from a human donor with multiple sclerosis. In DNA form, the CDR3 reads TGTGCCAGCAGCCGGCGCCGTCGAACTAGCGGACGCACAGATACGCAGTATTTT. Its protein is CASSRRRRTSGRTDTQYF.